The rows below give T cell receptor beta chains drawn from one sample of a study of shared clonotypes between healthy human individuals. Sequenced by immunoSEQ multiplex PCR; TCRdb stores in-frame clones only, minus some. The sample carries about 2.3 million clones, approximately 95% recorded once. The sample comprised naive CD4+ T cells from PBMCs. The receptors stem from a man aged 18 to 29 in good health. Some clones in this sample may be carry-over from other donors' samples. CDR3s include the opening cysteine and the closing phenylalanine or tryptophan. Fields, in order: CDR3 DNA, CDR3 protein, clone size, V gene, D gene, J gene. A D gene is named only where the DNA matches it firmly. Expanded clones are given a class, and other clones once, few, many or no size at all.

CDR3 DNA: TGTGCCAGCTCACCGGCCCAAGCCTACGAGCAGTACTTC; CDR3 protein: CASSPAQAYEQYF; clone size: NA; V gene: TRBV18; D gene: NA; J gene: TRBJ2-7
CDR3 DNA: TGTGCCAGCAGCCTAGCGGCCAGCTCCTACAATGAGCAGTTCTTC; CDR3 protein: CASSLAASSYNEQFF; clone size: NA; V gene: TRBV6-5; D gene: TRBD2; J gene: TRBJ2-1
CDR3 DNA: TGTGCCAGTAGTATGTACGGGAGAGCGACCGGGGAGCTGTTTTTT; CDR3 protein: CASSMYGRATGELFF; clone size: NA; V gene: TRBV19; D gene: NA; J gene: TRBJ2-2
CDR3 DNA: TGCGCCAGCAGCTTGGACTTGAGGGAGTCCGGAAATGAGCAGTTCTTC; CDR3 protein: CASSLDLRESGNEQFF; clone size: NA; V gene: TRBV5-1; D gene: NA; J gene: TRBJ2-1
CDR3 DNA: TGTGCCAGCAGCCCGACGGTTAGCACAGATACGCAGTATTTT; CDR3 protein: CASSPTVSTDTQYF; clone size: NA; V gene: TRBV7-3; D gene: NA; J gene: TRBJ2-3
CDR3 DNA: TGTGCCAGCAGCCTAGGGGTGCCAGACTACGAGCAGTACTTC; CDR3 protein: CASSLGVPDYEQYF; clone size: NA; V gene: TRBV9; D gene: NA; J gene: TRBJ2-7
CDR3 DNA: TGTGCCAGTAGTAGTCTTGGGCCAGCCTGGGAGACCCAGTACTTC; CDR3 protein: CASSSLGPAWETQYF; clone size: NA; V gene: TRBV19; D gene: NA; J gene: TRBJ2-5
CDR3 DNA: TGTGCCACCGAAAGTACAGGGGGCTATACGCAGTATTTT; CDR3 protein: CATESTGGYTQYF; clone size: NA; V gene: TRBV6-1; D gene: TRBD1; J gene: TRBJ2-3
CDR3 DNA: TGTGCCAGTAAGTCCGCGGGGACAGGGAGCACAGATACGCAGTATTTT; CDR3 protein: CASKSAGTGSTDTQYF; clone size: NA; V gene: TRBV19; D gene: TRBD1; J gene: TRBJ2-3
CDR3 DNA: TGTGCCACCAGCAGAAGAGAGCGGTGGGAAAACTATGGCTACACCTTC; CDR3 protein: CATSRRERWENYGYTF; clone size: once; V gene: TRBV15; D gene: NA; J gene: TRBJ1-2
CDR3 DNA: TGCGCCAGCAGCCAAACCGCGGGCGGGTTCGGGAACACTGAAGCTTTCTTT; CDR3 protein: CASSQTAGGFGNTEAFF; clone size: NA; V gene: TRBV4-1; D gene: NA; J gene: TRBJ1-1
CDR3 DNA: TGTGCCAGCAGCTTGGAGGTGGGTGAGCAGTACTTC; CDR3 protein: CASSLEVGEQYF; clone size: NA; V gene: TRBV5-5; D gene: NA; J gene: TRBJ2-7
CDR3 DNA: TGCGCCAGCAGCCCAGTGAGTAAGCCGGAGGATAGCAATCAGCCCCAGCATTTT; CDR3 protein: CASSPVSKPEDSNQPQHF; clone size: NA; V gene: TRBV4-3; D gene: NA; J gene: TRBJ1-5
CDR3 DNA: TGTGCCAGCAGTCTGACAGGCTACGAGCAGTACTTC; CDR3 protein: CASSLTGYEQYF; clone size: once; V gene: TRBV6-5; D gene: NA; J gene: TRBJ2-7
CDR3 DNA: TGCGCCAGCACCAAATCTTCGATTAGGGAGCAGTACTTC; CDR3 protein: CASTKSSIREQYF; clone size: NA; V gene: TRBV5-1; D gene: NA; J gene: TRBJ2-7
CDR3 DNA: TGTGCCAGTAGTAGGAGGGACAGTGAGGCTTTCTTT; CDR3 protein: CASSRRDSEAFF; clone size: NA; V gene: TRBV19; D gene: TRBD1; J gene: TRBJ1-1
CDR3 DNA: TGTGCCAGCAGCGTGGGACAGGGCACAGATACGCAGTATTTT; CDR3 protein: CASSVGQGTDTQYF; clone size: NA; V gene: TRBV9; D gene: TRBD1; J gene: TRBJ2-3
CDR3 DNA: TGCGCCAGCAGCTCGGGGGACCACTACAATGAGCAGTTCTTC; CDR3 protein: CASSSGDHYNEQFF; clone size: NA; V gene: TRBV5-1; D gene: NA; J gene: TRBJ2-1
CDR3 DNA: TGTGCCTGGACCCAACTAGCGGGATCCTACAATGAGCAGTTCTTC; CDR3 protein: CAWTQLAGSYNEQFF; clone size: NA; V gene: TRBV30; D gene: TRBD2; J gene: TRBJ2-1
CDR3 DNA: TGTGCCAGCAGCTTATGGGCCCCGGGGACAGATACGCAGTATTTT; CDR3 protein: CASSLWAPGTDTQYF; clone size: NA; V gene: TRBV7-9; D gene: NA; J gene: TRBJ2-3
CDR3 DNA: TGTGCCAGCAGTATCCCCGGGACAGTTGCTAGCAATCAGCCCCAGCATTTT; CDR3 protein: CASSIPGTVASNQPQHF; clone size: once; V gene: TRBV28; D gene: TRBD1; J gene: TRBJ1-5
CDR3 DNA: TGTGCCAGCAGCCAAACGGGTTCAGGGTCCAGAGAGACCCAGTACTTC; CDR3 protein: CASSQTGSGSRETQYF; clone size: once; V gene: TRBV4-2; D gene: NA; J gene: TRBJ2-5
CDR3 DNA: TGTGCCATCAGTGGGGGACTAGCGGATACAGATACGCAGTATTTT; CDR3 protein: CAISGGLADTDTQYF; clone size: NA; V gene: TRBV10-3; D gene: TRBD2; J gene: TRBJ2-3
CDR3 DNA: TGCGCCAGCAGCTTGGTACCGGTTGGGACTAGCGGCGACAATGAGCAGTTCTTC; CDR3 protein: CASSLVPVGTSGDNEQFF; clone size: NA; V gene: TRBV5-1; D gene: TRBD2; J gene: TRBJ2-1
CDR3 DNA: TGTGCCAGCAGCTTGGACCCAGGGTATGGCTACACCTTC; CDR3 protein: CASSLDPGYGYTF; clone size: NA; V gene: TRBV7-2; D gene: NA; J gene: TRBJ1-2
CDR3 DNA: TGTGCCAGCCTACAGGGAATGAACACTGAAGCTTTCTTT; CDR3 protein: CASLQGMNTEAFF; clone size: NA; V gene: TRBV6-1; D gene: NA; J gene: TRBJ1-1
CDR3 DNA: TGTGCCAGCAGCCAAGGGGGGGGTACAACCTACGAGCAGTACTTC; CDR3 protein: CASSQGGGTTYEQYF; clone size: NA; V gene: TRBV14; D gene: TRBD2; J gene: TRBJ2-7